These 19 T cell receptor beta chains came from one sample sequenced in a study of cytomegalovirus exposure and HLA in healthy donors. Data came from immunoSEQ multiplex PCR; TCRdb stores just in-frame clones and leaves some out. The sample yields roughly 75,000 clones, 70% to 90% seen once. Sequencing was carried out using PBMCs. The source is a man under 40 in good health and CMV-seronegative.

V is TRBV18 and J is TRBJ1-2; 7 bases line up with TRBD1. The V segment lost 5 bases and the J segment 2 bases; nucleotides outside the gene matches: 8. This CDR3 comprises 15 residues. Germline CDR1 and CDR2: KGHSH and LQKENI. CDR3 in amino acids: CASSTGTAANYGYTF. The CDR3 nucleotides are TGTGCCAGCTCAACGGGGACAGCCGCAAACTATGGCTACACCTTC.

The gene calls are TRBV6-5 and TRBJ1-2, with D unclear. The V gene lost 2 bases and the J gene lost 2 bases, with 9 bases spanning the gap. Germline CDR1 MNHEY, CDR2 SVGAGI. This CDR3 is 14 amino acids long. CDR3 DNA: TGTGCCAGCAGTTACGGGAGGGCGAACTATGGCTACACCTTC. Translating gives CASSYGRANYGYTF.

This clone has ten or more counts. The V call is TRBV6-1, the J call TRBJ2-1, with D perhaps TRBD2 (6 bases). The CDR3 runs 15 residues. The V end lost 0 bases, the J end lost 0 bases, and 6 bases lay between the germline ends. CDR1 is MNHNS, CDR2 SASEGT, per germline. CDR3: CASSEASGSYNEQFF. DNA of the CDR3: TGTGCCAGCAGTGAAGCTAGCGGCTCCTACAATGAGCAGTTCTTC.

CDR3 DNA: TGCGCCAGCAGAAGACAGGGGCCGAACACCGGGGAGCTGTTTTTT. Translated: CASRRQGPNTGELFF. The V and J genes are TRBV5-1 and TRBJ2-2; 8 bases are shared with TRBD1. The trim removed 5 bases at V and 0 bases at J, leaving 3 bases unmatched. CDR1 and CDR2 (germline): SGHRS, YFSETQ. CDR3 length: 15 residues.

The rearrangement uses TRBV11-2 and TRBJ2-1; 10 bases align to TRBD2. Unmatched junction bases numbered 3, after V lost 5 bases and J lost 2 bases. This CDR3 comprises 15 residues. Per germline, CDR1 SGHAT and CDR2 FQNNGV. The CDR3 DNA is TGTGCCAGCAGCCAAACTAGCGGGACCTACAATGAGCAGTTCTTC. Protein sequence: CASSQTSGTYNEQFF.

CDR3 residues: CASSPGGRRETQYF. CDR3 coding DNA: TGTGCCAGCAGTCCAGGGGGGCGGCGAGAGACCCAGTACTTC. The chain is built from TRBV5-4 and TRBJ2-5; TRBD1 might be the D (7 bases). Germline CDR1 reads SGHNT; CDR2 reads YYREEE (reference sequence). There are 14 residues in the CDR3. V was clipped by 5 bases and J by 4 bases, with 15 bases between them.

V usage is TRBV19 and J usage is TRBJ2-2; tentative D call: TRBD1 (6 bases). The germline V gene has CDR1 LNHDA and CDR2 SQIVND (reference sequence). This CDR3 contains 16 residues. The ends were cut back, 4 bases at V and 7 bases at J, with 19 bases in the middle. The CDR3 sequence: CASSKQRAGASGELFF. The CDR3 DNA reads as TGTGCCAGTAGTAAACAAAGGGCAGGGGCAAGCGGGGAGCTGTTTTTT.

This sequence joins TRBV18 and TRBJ2-7, with unresolved D. Germline CDR1 is KGHSH and CDR2 is LQKENI. CDR3 length: 13 amino acids. The V gene lost 3 bases and the J gene lost 3 bases, with 9 bases spanning the gap. The CDR3 bases are TGTGCCAGCTCACCTGACGGATACTACGAGCAGTACGTC. Its translation: CASSPDGYYEQYV.

This chain joins TRBV2 and TRBJ2-1; 10 bases match TRBD2. CDR1 and CDR2 (germline): SNHLY, FYNNEI. This CDR3 comprises 17 residues. Losses at the gene ends were 5 bases for V and 0 bases for J; bases not matched to a gene: 7. CDR3 bases: TGTGCCAGCAGTACGGGACTAGCGACGAGCTCCTACAATGAGCAGTTCTTC. Amino acid sequence: CASSTGLATSSYNEQFF. Based on the CDR3 plus reference TRBV2 and TRBJ2-1, the full variable domain is EPEVTQTPSHQVTQMGQEVILRCVPISNHLYFYWYRQILGQKVEFLVSFYNNEISEKSEIFDDQFSVERPDGSNFTLKIRSTKLEDSAMYFCASSTGLATSSYNEQFFGPGTRLTVL.

V is TRBV29-1 and J is TRBJ1-1; D ambiguous. The CDR3 loop spans 13 amino acids. Trimming left V 4 bases short and J 6 bases short, with 15 bases between. The germline CDR1 and CDR2 sequences are SQVTM and ANQGSEA. The CDR3 DNA sequence: TGCAGCGTTGTAAAACGGCTAGACGCTGAAGCTTTCTTT. Translated, it gives CSVVKRLDAEAFF.

V gene TRBV7-8 combines with J gene TRBJ1-4; 7 bases agree with TRBD1. The V gene's germline CDR1 is SGHVS and CDR2 FQNEAQ. Trimming cost V 3 bases and J 5 bases; bases outside gene matches: 9. This CDR3 has 16 residues. The CDR3 coding sequence is TGTGCCAGCAGCTTGAAGGGGGCGGTAATGAATGAAAAACTGTTTTTT. This encodes CASSLKGAVMNEKLFF.

The rearrangement uses TRBV10-3 and TRBJ2-3; 10 bases fit TRBD1. The CDR3 has 15 residues. The V and J ends lost 5 bases and 4 bases, in that order; junction bases with no gene match: 6. Germline assignment: CDR1 ENHRY and CDR2 SYGVKD. The CDR3 DNA is TGTGCCATCAGTCCGGACAGGGGGAGGCCAGATACGCAGTATTTT. This sequence encodes CAISPDRGRPDTQYF.

The chain couples TRBV11-2 to TRBJ2-4, with D perhaps TRBD2 (5 bases). This CDR3 contains 15 residues. Germline V CDR1 and CDR2: SGHAT, FQNNGV. V gave up 4 bases and J gave up 0 bases, with 10 bases separating them. The CDR3 DNA reads as TGTGCCAGCAGCTCTAGGGAGCTAGCCAAAAACATTCAGTACTTC. This codes for CASSSRELAKNIQYF.

This chain uses TRBV5-1 with TRBJ2-3; TRBD2 might be the D (6 bases). Germline V gene data show CDR1 as SGHRS and CDR2 as YFSETQ. Trimming took 4 bases from V and 4 from J, leaving 13 bases between them. This CDR3 has 14 amino acids. The CDR3 sequence: CASSPGREADTQYF. The CDR3 nucleotides are TGCGCCAGCAGCCCGGGTAGGGAGGCAGATACGCAGTATTTT.

This clone was observed a single time. The V call is TRBV2, the J call TRBJ2-7; D is perhaps TRBD2 (5 bases). The length of the CDR3 is 15 residues. The germline V and J ends were trimmed by 3 bases and 1 base, with 13 bases remaining between them. Germline values: CDR1 SNHLY, CDR2 FYNNEI. CDR3 residues: CASSDRGIASYEQYV. In nucleotides, the CDR3 is TGTGCCAGCAGTGATCGGGGTATAGCATCCTACGAGCAGTACGTC.

The chain uses TRBV11-3 and TRBJ2-7, with D possibly being TRBD2 (7 bases). From germline, CDR1 is SGHNT and CDR2 YENEEA. The CDR3 spans 15 residues. V gave up 5 bases and J gave up 3 bases, with 17 bases separating them. Written as DNA, the CDR3 is TGTGCCAGCAGCATTTGGGGGGGGCCCGACTACGAGCAGTACGTC. Protein: CASSIWGGPDYEQYV.

V gene TRBV19 combines with J gene TRBJ1-1; perhaps TRBD1 as D (5 bases). V was clipped by 7 bases and J by 1 base, with 10 bases between them. The germline CDR1 and CDR2 sequences are LNHDA and SQIVND (reference sequence). This CDR3 is 13 amino acids long. In nucleotides, the CDR3 is TGTGCCAGTACCCGGGGGGGGAACACTGAAGCTTTCTTT. This translates into CASTRGGNTEAFF. The full variable domain, rest sourced from reference TRBV19 and TRBJ1-1, is DGGITQSPKYLFRKEGQNVTLSCEQNLNHDAMYWYRQDPGQGLRLIYYSQIVNDFQKGDIAEGYSVSREKKESFPLTVTSAQKNPTAFYLCASTRGGNTEAFFGQGTRLTVV.

The V and J genes are TRBV14 and TRBJ2-3, with D perhaps matching TRBD2 (6 bases). Germline CDR1 and CDR2: SGHDN and FVKESK. V lost 1 base and J 1 base, leaving 12 bases between the germline ends. The CDR3 contains 16 residues. The CDR3 loop is CASSQVGGRGTDTQYF. In DNA, the CDR3 is TGTGCCAGCAGCCAAGTCGGGGGTAGGGGCACAGATACGCAGTATTTT. Full variable domain (remainder filled in from reference TRBV14 and TRBJ2-3): EAGVTQFPSHSVIEKGQTVTLRCDPISGHDNLYWYRRVMGKEIKFLLHFVKESKQDESGMPNNRFLAERTGGTYSTLKVQPAELEDSGVYFCASSQVGGRGTDTQYFGPGTRLTVL.

V is TRBV29-1 and J is TRBJ2-1, with D perhaps TRBD2 (5 bases). Per the germline V gene, CDR1 is SQVTM and CDR2 is ANQGSEA. The CDR3 loop spans 11 amino acids. V dropped 5 bases and J dropped 9 bases, with 11 bases sitting between them. CDR3 region: CSVLWTFEQFF. The CDR3 nucleotides read TGCAGCGTTCTCTGGACTTTTGAGCAGTTCTTC.